The 19 T cell receptor beta chains below were found in one sample sequenced in a study of response to subunit inactivated influenza vaccine. TCRdb passed the RT-PCR reads through MiXCR, listing each CDR3 protein once. The sample holds 550,000 to 600,000 distinct CDR3 sequences, about 12% seen once. The sample was PBMCs from blood, taken on the day of vaccination. All receptors derive from a middle-aged man who received an inactivated influenza vaccine.

The genes are TRBV29-1 and TRBJ2-1; the match to TRBD2 covers 13 bases. After removal of 5 bases from V and 6 bases from J, the junction contained 7 bases not matched to a gene. Looked up from germline, CDR1 is SQVTM and CDR2 is ANQGSEA. The CDR3 is made up of 15 amino acids. The CDR3 DNA follows: TGCAGCGTTAACCCACTAGCGGGGGGGGGCAATGAGCAGTTCTTC. This codes for CSVNPLAGGGNEQFF.

The chain is built from TRBV6-1 and TRBJ2-1; 7 nucleotides align to TRBD2. The V gene's germline CDR1 is MNHNS and CDR2 SASEGT. V lost 10 bases and J lost 4; bases outside the gene matches: 13. The CDR3 consists of 15 residues. CDR3 residues: CATQRSGAEYNEQFF. The CDR3 nucleotides read TGTGCCACACAACGAAGCGGGGCTGAATACAATGAGCAGTTCTTC.

There are many counts of this clonotype. This chain links TRBV20-1 with TRBJ2-1, with 8 nucleotides matching TRBD2. Germline CDR1 is DFQATT and CDR2 is SNEGSKA (reference sequence). This CDR3 region has 16 residues. Trimming at V came to 5 bases and at J to 7 bases, leaving 16 bases not matched to a gene. The CDR3 loop is CSAPRAPGLVSNEQFF. The CDR3 coding sequence is TGCAGTGCTCCACGAGCGCCGGGACTAGTGTCTAATGAGCAGTTCTTC.

CDR3 in amino acids: CASSQGPFFTGVNQPQHF. The CDR3 DNA follows: TGCGCCAGCAGCCAAGGCCCGTTCTTCACAGGGGTTAATCAGCCCCAGCATTTT. J is TRBJ1-5 and V is TRBV4-3; 7 positions agree with TRBD1. V shed 1 base, J shed 4 bases, and the junction held 13 bases outside the gene matches. Germline V gene sequence: CDR1 LGHNA, CDR2 YSLEER. The CDR3 length is 18 residues.

This clonotype was detected a few times. The chain carries TRBV6-5 and TRBJ2-7, with D perhaps matching TRBD2 (6 bases). The CDR3 contains 15 residues. Germline CDR1 and CDR2: MNHEY and SVGAGI. V was trimmed by 2 bases and J by 2 bases, leaving 13 bases between them. CDR3 in DNA: TGTGCCAGCAGTTACGGGCTAGCGTTGGCCTACGAGCAGTACTTC. Residues: CASSYGLALAYEQYF.

Ten or more counts support this clonotype. V gene TRBV6-2 or TRBV6-3 combines with J gene TRBJ1-6; D is unresolved. Germline CDR1 is MNHEY and CDR2 is SVGEGT. The V gene lost 2 bases and the J gene lost 7 bases, with 9 bases spanning the gap. The CDR3 is made up of 14 amino acids. CDR3 in amino acids: CASSYGRMNSPLHF. DNA of the CDR3: TGTGCCAGCAGTTACGGGCGGATGAATTCACCCCTCCACTTT.

This clonotype was detected a few times. The J gene is TRBJ1-1, the V gene TRBV27, with 8 bases lining up with TRBD1. V lost 6 bases and J lost 4; bases outside the gene matches: 7. The CDR3 covers 14 residues. In germline, CDR1 is MNHEY, CDR2 SMNVEV (reference sequence). Written as DNA, the CDR3 is TGTGCCAGCAGGCTCGGACAGGGTGGCACTGAAGCTTTCTTT. Translation gives CASRLGQGGTEAFF.

The rearrangement links TRBV5-5 to TRBJ1-3, with unresolved D. V lost 7 bases and J lost 4, with 18 bases in between. The CDR3 is 15 residues long. From germline, CDR1 is SGHKS and CDR2 YYEKEE (reference sequence). The CDR3 region is CASLETPAGGNTIYF. CDR3 bases: TGTGCCAGCCTAGAGACACCCGCGGGAGGAAACACCATATATTTT.

In this sample, this clonotype turned up a few times. V usage is TRBV4-3 and J usage is TRBJ1-1; D remains ambiguous. Germline CDR1 and CDR2: LGHNA and YSLEER. There are 16 residues in the CDR3. The germline V and J ends were trimmed by 4 bases and 1 base, with 16 bases remaining between them. DNA for the CDR3: TGCGCCAGCAGCCCCGGGTTGGGTAAGGGGAACACTGAAGCTTTCTTT. Protein sequence: CASSPGLGKGNTEAFF.

The CDR3 coding sequence is TGTGCCAGCAGCGCCTACAGGGACAGCGAGCAGTACTTC. This codes for CASSAYRDSEQYF. The chain links TRBV7-3 to TRBJ2-7; TRBD1 matches 7 bases. The CDR3 contains 13 residues. Looked up from germline, CDR1 is SGHTA and CDR2 is FQGTGA. Trimming cost V 5 bases and J 6 bases; bases outside gene matches: 7.

This clonotype was seen only once. The chain combines TRBV19 with TRBJ1-3; 9 positions agree with TRBD1. V shed 8 bases and J 8 bases; nucleotides not matched to a gene: 10. The CDR3 consists of 14 residues. Per germline, CDR1 LNHDA and CDR2 SQIVND (reference sequence). CDR3 bases: TGTGCCAGTCTAAGGGACAGGGACTCGGACACCATATATTTT. Translating gives CASLRDRDSDTIYF.

To note about this clonotype: A clone one base away is much larger, so this may be a read error. The chain carries TRBV7-9 and TRBJ2-7; 9 positions agree with TRBD1. The CDR3 extends over 14 amino acids. V lost 4 bases to trimming and J lost 5 bases; unmatched junction nucleotides: 6. Germline V gives CDR1 SEHNR, CDR2 FQNEAQ (reference sequence). The CDR3 sequence is CASSSGTGLNEQYF. DNA of the CDR3: TGTGCCAGCAGCTCCGGGACAGGGCTCAACGAGCAGTACTTC.

This chain joins TRBV7-9 and TRBJ1-1; tentative D call: TRBD1 (5 bases). Trimming shortened V by 8 bases and J by 6 bases, and 19 bases separated the two germline ends. This CDR3 spans 14 amino acids. Germline V gene data show CDR1 as SEHNR and CDR2 as FQNEAQ (reference sequence). The CDR3 spells CASSQWGGEAEAFF. CDR3 bases: TGTGCCAGCTCCCAGTGGGGAGGGGAGGCTGAAGCTTTCTTT.

This chain joins TRBV5-1 and TRBJ2-5; D ambiguous. This CDR3 region has 14 residues. The V end was cut by 5 bases, the J end by 5 bases, with 16 bases between. Germline V gives CDR1 SGHRS, CDR2 YFSETQ. The CDR3 loop reads CASSSGSPRETQYF. The CDR3 DNA reads as TGCGCCAGCAGTTCCGGGTCCCCTAGGGAGACCCAGTACTTC.

This clonotype came up a few times. The rearrangement joins TRBV5-1 to TRBJ1-1, with unresolved D. V dropped 2 bases and J dropped 7 bases, with 15 bases sitting between them. Germline V gene lookup returns CDR1 SGHRS and CDR2 YFSETQ. The CDR3 has 14 residues. The chain's CDR3 is CASSFSSGSGEAFF. CDR3 sequence (DNA): TGCGCCAGCAGCTTTTCATCGGGAAGTGGTGAAGCTTTCTTT. Full variable domain (outside the CDR3, taken from reference TRBV5-1 and TRBJ1-1): KAGVTQTPRYLIKTRGQQVTLSCSPISGHRSVSWYQQTPGQGLQFLFEYFSETQRNKGNFPGRFSGRQFSNSRSEMNVSTLELGDSALYLCASSFSSGSGEAFFGQGTRLTVV.

This clonotype was seen more than once but under ten times. The chain carries TRBV9 and TRBJ2-7, with 14 bases aligning to TRBD2. With V trimmed by 3 bases and J by 6 bases, 5 bases remained unmatched. The germline gives CDR1 SGDLS, CDR2 YYNGEE. This CDR3 is built from 15 residues. The CDR3 sequence is CASSARGTSGSEQYF. The DNA for the CDR3 is TGTGCCAGCAGCGCCAGGGGGACTAGCGGGAGCGAGCAGTACTTC.

The chain combines TRBV20-1 with TRBJ2-7; TRBD2 agrees at 8 bases. The CDR3 has 13 amino acids. The V segment lost 6 bases and the J segment 3 bases; nucleotides outside the gene matches: 7. Germline CDR1 reads DFQATT; CDR2 reads SNEGSKA (reference sequence). The chain's CDR3 is CSANSGSRYEQYF. The CDR3 nucleotides are TGCAGTGCCAACAGCGGGAGTCGCTACGAGCAGTACTTC.

This clonotype was seen repeatedly, ten times or more. The V and J genes are TRBV7-9 and TRBJ2-5; 8 bases line up with TRBD2. Germline V gene lookup returns CDR1 SEHNR and CDR2 FQNEAQ (reference sequence). J lost 3 bases, V lost 0 bases, and 9 bases had no gene match. CDR3 size: 17 residues. Written as DNA, the CDR3 is TGTGCCAGCAGCTTAGCGCTGGTTAGCGGGGTTAAAGAGACCCAGTACTTC. Its protein is CASSLALVSGVKETQYF. Complete variable domain (other parts from reference TRBV7-9 and TRBJ2-5): DTGVSQNPRHKITKRGQNVTFRCDPISEHNRLYWYRQTLGQGPEFLTYFQNEAQLEKSRLLSDRFSAERPKGSFSTLEIQRTEQGDSAMYLCASSLALVSGVKETQYFGPGTRLLVL.

This clonotype was picked up many times. The rearrangement links TRBV5-1 to TRBJ2-7, with a tentative D call TRBD2 (5 bases). Germline CDR1 and CDR2: SGHRS and YFSETQ. Trimming took 0 bases from V and 0 from J, leaving 7 bases between them. The CDR3 spans 14 residues. CDR3 protein: CASSLGETSYEQYF. CDR3 nucleotide sequence: TGCGCCAGCAGCTTGGGGGAGACCTCCTACGAGCAGTACTTC.